The 18 T cell receptor beta chains in this list originate from one sample, sequenced in a study of blood T cells in healthy people across ages. Primed by a sample-barcoded 5' primer and a J-beta primer mix, a second PCR proceeded for 7 to 11 cycles. TCRdb redid the calling of the 5' RACE reads with MiXCR, one entry per CDR3 protein. The sample contains about 290,000 distinct CDR3 sequences, 25% to 30% of which appear only once. Material for sequencing was blood. These receptors were obtained from a woman between 65 and 79 years old in good health.

The chain has TRBV20-1 and TRBJ2-3; 11 bases agree with TRBD2. Germline lookup yields CDR1 DFQATT and CDR2 SNEGSKA (reference sequence). Losses at the gene ends were 5 bases for V and 1 base for J; bases not matched to a gene: 5. The CDR3 covers 15 residues. CDR3 coding DNA: TGCAGTGCTTCGTCTAGCGGGGGGCGCACAGATACGCAGTATTTT. Protein: CSASSSGGRTDTQYF.

This clonotype was seen only a few times. One junction end disagrees with the germline gene, perhaps due to a read error. The genes are TRBV7-9 and TRBJ1-3, with D possibly TRBD1 on 5 matching bases. Germline V lookup: CDR1 SEHNR, CDR2 FQNEAQ (reference sequence). The CDR3 length is 16 residues. The CDR3 protein is CASSFGQGGSGNIIYF. The DNA of the CDR3 is TGTGCCAGCAGCTTCGGCCAGGGAGGCTCTGGAAACATCATATATTTT. Based on the CDR3 plus reference TRBV7-9 and TRBJ1-3, the full variable domain is DTGVSQNPRHKITKRGQNVTFRCDPISEHNRLYWYRQTLGQGPEFLTYFQNEAQLEKSRLLSDRFSAERPKGSFSTLEIQRTEQGDSAMYLCASSFGQGGSGNIIYFGEGSWLTVV.

This clonotype was detected a few times. The chain couples TRBV7-9 to TRBJ2-3; TRBD1 aligns across 7 bases. The CDR3 totals 14 residues. With V trimmed by 10 bases and J by 1 base, 8 bases remained unmatched. CDR1 SEHNR and CDR2 FQNEAQ come from the germline V gene (reference sequence). CDR3 coding DNA: TGTGCCACCCCAACCGGGACAGGCACAGATACGCAGTATTTT. As protein: CATPTGTGTDTQYF.

There are a few counts of this clonotype. V usage is TRBV7-2 and J usage is TRBJ2-1; 11 bases align to TRBD1. The CDR3 covers 15 residues. CDR1 is SGHTA and CDR2 is FQGNSA in the germline V gene. J gave up 7 bases and V 5 bases, and 7 bases lay outside the gene matches. The CDR3 sequence: CASSPRTGGGNEQFF. CDR3 nucleotide sequence: TGTGCCAGCAGCCCAAGGACAGGGGGCGGGAATGAGCAGTTCTTC. The variable domain in full, completed from reference TRBV7-2 and TRBJ2-1, reads GAGVSQSPSNKVTEKGKDVELRCDPISGHTALYWYRQSLGQGLEFLIYFQGNSAPDKSGLPSDRFSAERTGGSVSTLTIQRTQQEDSAVYLCASSPRTGGGNEQFFGPGTRLTVL.

This clonotype was counted a few times. The rearrangement uses TRBV20-1 and TRBJ1-1; D gene uncertain. Germline V lookup: CDR1 DFQATT, CDR2 SNEGSKA (reference sequence). The CDR3 is 12 residues long. V lost 6 bases, J lost 4 bases, and 12 bases lay in between. CDR3 DNA: TGCAGTGCCACAAAGGAGGGCACTGAAGCTTTCTTT. Translating it yields CSATKEGTEAFF.

J is TRBJ1-2 and V is TRBV7-2; 9 bases fit TRBD1. The CDR3 is made up of 13 amino acids. Germline CDR1 and CDR2: SGHTA and FQGNSA. V shed 0 bases, J shed 13 bases, and the junction held 6 bases outside the gene matches. The CDR3 bases are TGTGCCAGCAGCTTAGCCGGACAGGGGCAAGGCACCTTC. Its protein product is CASSLAGQGQGTF. The entire variable domain, with the rest obtained from reference TRBV7-2 and TRBJ1-2, is as follows: GAGVSQSPSNKVTEKGKDVELRCDPISGHTALYWYRQSLGQGLEFLIYFQGNSAPDKSGLPSDRFSAERTGGSVSTLTIQRTQQEDSAVYLCASSLAGQGQGTFGSGTRLTVV.

The V call is TRBV28, the J call TRBJ2-1, with TRBD2 identical over 10 bases. The CDR3 spans 14 residues. V lost 6 bases, J lost 10 bases, and 9 bases stayed unmatched. Germline V gene sequence: CDR1 MDHEN, CDR2 SYDVKM. The CDR3 protein is CASRPLAGEFEQFF. In DNA form, the CDR3 reads TGTGCCAGCAGACCTCTAGCGGGAGAATTCGAGCAGTTCTTC.

The V gene is TRBV20-1, the J gene TRBJ2-7; the D gene could be TRBD1 or TRBD2 (5 bases each). Germline V gene data show CDR1 as DFQATT and CDR2 as SNEGSKA (reference sequence). The CDR3 sequence is 13 residues long. V shed 3 bases and J shed 2 bases, with 11 bases lying between them. The CDR3 sequence: CSARSGGAYEQYF. CDR3 in DNA: TGCAGTGCTAGGTCTGGGGGAGCCTACGAGCAGTACTTC.

This sequence joins TRBV20-1 and TRBJ1-1; D is possibly TRBD1 (5 bases). V lost 0 bases to trimming and J lost 7 bases, with 12 bases between them. The CDR3 is 13 residues long. Germline V gene data show CDR1 as DFQATT and CDR2 as SNEGSKA (reference sequence). The CDR3 DNA sequence: TGCAGTGCTAGAGAGGGGCTAGATCTTGAAGCTTTCTTT. This encodes CSAREGLDLEAFF.

In its sample, this clonotype was seen a few times. V usage is TRBV15 and J usage is TRBJ1-1; no reliable D call. The ends were cut back, 3 bases at V and 3 bases at J, with 11 bases in the middle. The CDR3 has 14 residues. The germline V gene has CDR1 LNHNV and CDR2 YYDKDF (reference sequence). CDR3 in amino acids: CATSSASDYTEAFF. The DNA of the CDR3 is TGTGCCACCAGCAGCGCCTCAGATTACACTGAAGCTTTCTTT.

The chain recombines TRBV6-1 with TRBJ1-4; D gene unclear. Trimming removed 4 bases from V and 1 base from J, with 10 bases in between. CDR1 MNHNS and CDR2 SASEGT come from the germline V gene. The CDR3 has 15 amino acids. CDR3 region: CASSVNSRTNEKLFF. The CDR3 DNA reads TGTGCCAGCAGTGTAAACAGTCGAACTAATGAAAAACTGTTTTTT.

The V gene is TRBV5-1, the J gene TRBJ2-5; D might be TRBD1 (6 bases). V lost 7 bases and J 3 bases, leaving 16 bases between the germline ends. Germline V gene data show CDR1 as SGHRS and CDR2 as YFSETQ. The CDR3 extends over 14 amino acids. CDR3 sequence: CASCISRGEETQYF. The CDR3 DNA follows: TGCGCCAGCTGCATCTCCAGGGGAGAAGAGACCCAGTACTTC.

V and J are TRBV2 and TRBJ1-1; unclear D gene. Trimming removed 6 bases from V and 5 bases from J, with 10 bases in between. The CDR3 has 12 residues. In germline, CDR1 is SNHLY, CDR2 FYNNEI. The CDR3 bases are TGTGCCAGCAGCCCCCCGCGGACTGAAGCTTTCTTT. Protein product: CASSPPRTEAFF.

This clonotype was seen a few times. The V and J genes are TRBV20-1 and TRBJ2-5; 8 nucleotides agree with TRBD1. This CDR3 is 13 amino acids long. The junction had 8 bases not matched to a gene; V was cut back by 6 bases and J by 5 bases. Germline CDR1 and CDR2: DFQATT and SNEGSKA (reference sequence). CDR3 nucleotides: TGCAGTGCGGCTCAGGGGGCCTGGGAGACCCAGTACTTC. Protein product: CSAAQGAWETQYF.

The V gene is TRBV19, the J gene TRBJ2-7; 7 bases align to TRBD2. The V segment lost 3 bases and the J segment 5 bases; nucleotides outside the gene matches: 7. The CDR3 is 14 residues long. Germline V lookup: CDR1 LNHDA, CDR2 SQIVND (reference sequence). In nucleotides, the CDR3 is TGTGCCAGTAGTATTGCGGGAGTTAGGGACGAGCAGTACTTC. It encodes CASSIAGVRDEQYF.

This clonotype has a handful of counts. The junction and the germline gene differ at one end; a read error may be behind it. The chain links TRBV7-8 to TRBJ2-1; D remains unclear. The CDR3 has 15 residues. CDR1 and CDR2 (germline): SGHVS, FQNEAQ. The CDR3 bases are TGTGCCAGCAGCCTCGGCATCCCCTCCTACAATGAGCAGCTCTTC. It specifies CASSLGIPSYNEQLF.

This clonotype has at least ten counts. V and J are TRBV6-5 and TRBJ2-5; 7 bases line up with TRBD2. The DNA end lines up better with TRBJ2-7; the J call may be wrong. Per germline, CDR1 MNHEY and CDR2 SVGAGI. The CDR3 consists of 13 residues. CDR3 in DNA: TGTGCCAGCAGTTACGGGACTAACTACGAGCAGTACTTC. This translates into CASSYGTNYEQYF.

This clonotype was detected only a few times. An end of the junction differs from the germline gene, which may be a read error. This chain links TRBV6-2 or TRBV6-3 with TRBJ1-1, with unresolved D. The CDR3 runs to 14 residues. In germline, CDR1 is MNHEY, CDR2 SVGEGT. For the CDR3, the DNA is TGTGCCAGCAGTTACTCGAGTCCGGGAACCGCTTTCTTTTTT. Translated, it gives CASSYSSPGTAFFF.